Sequencing of this T cell receptor beta chain was carried out in a study of response to subunit inactivated influenza vaccine. Germline CDR1 and CDR2: MNHNY and SVGAGI (reference sequence). With V trimmed by 7 bases and J by 0 bases, 3 bases remained unmatched. The CDR3 extends over 13 amino acids. This clonotype was counted only a few times. Its specificity is not known. General study findings and limits: The authors suggested that every seasonal influenza vaccination recruits few new T cells.

Each CDR3 protein gets one entry after TCRdb re-called the RT-PCR reads with MiXCR. The sample records around 470,000 distinct CDR3 sequences, roughly 7.9% being singletons. The clonotype originates from a man aged 45 to 70 who received an inactivated influenza vaccine. The material sequenced was PBMCs from blood, taken roughly 24 months after vaccination. The chain joins TRBV6-6 to TRBJ2-7, with 7 bases aligning to TRBD1. CDR3 residues: CASTTGASYEQYF. Written as DNA, the CDR3 is TGTGCCAGCACAACAGGGGCCTCCTACGAGCAGTACTTC.